The entry below gives a single T cell receptor (beta chain) sequence along with its context. Its cognate antigen is unknown. The trim removed 2 bases at V and 2 bases at J, leaving 11 bases unmatched. The CDR3 runs to 17 residues. This was a survey-level run. Produced via immunoSEQ multiplex PCR; TCRdb's table is partial and in-frame only. The sample lists about 95,000 clones; approximately 79% were seen once. This sample was taken from a study of fetal regulatory T cell absence and autoimmunity. Study context: Exocrine pancreas autoimmunity occurred in IPEX patients lacking clinical diabetes.

Study outcomes and limitations: Antigen-driven pancreatic autoimmunity before birth in IPEX was inferred from oligoclonal enrichment. Cord blood and pancreas showed broadly similar TRB gene family usage.

The V and J genes are TRBV23-1 and TRBJ2-7, with TRBD2 matching 8 bases. TRBV23-1 is known as an ORF, though its function is uncertain. Sequencing was done on a sample of pancreas tissue. This clonotype originated in a male donor with IPEX syndrome. In DNA, the CDR3 is TGCGCCAGCAGTCAAGACCTTAGCGGGGAAAAGCCCTACGAGCAGTACTTC. This gives the protein CASSQDLSGEKPYEQYF.